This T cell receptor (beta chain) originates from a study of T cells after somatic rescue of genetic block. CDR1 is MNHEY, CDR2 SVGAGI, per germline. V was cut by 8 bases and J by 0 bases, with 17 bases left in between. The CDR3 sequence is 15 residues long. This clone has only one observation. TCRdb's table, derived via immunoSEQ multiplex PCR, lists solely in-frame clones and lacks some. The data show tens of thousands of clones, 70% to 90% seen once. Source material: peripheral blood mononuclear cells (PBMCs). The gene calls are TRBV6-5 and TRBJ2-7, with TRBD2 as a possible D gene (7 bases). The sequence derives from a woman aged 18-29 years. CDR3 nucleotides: TGTGCCAGCGCGGAGGGGGGGGCCACCTCCTACGAGCAGTACTTC. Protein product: CASAEGGATSYEQYF.